This T cell receptor (beta chain) was retrieved from a study of T-cell memory formation after mild COVID-19. Study conclusions and caveats: Later expanders leaned CD4+, whereas clones that contracted between day 15 and 85 were balanced CD4/CD8. Contracting CD4+ clones were located mainly in CM and EM, and CD8+ clones in EMRA. What remained unconfirmed was the SARS-CoV-2 specificity of second-wave clones peaking on day 37.

Constant-segment primers were used for 5'RACE, and the resulting TCR alpha and TCR beta cDNA libraries carried sample barcodes and UMIs. TCRdb itself ran the 5' RACE reads through MiXCR, one entry per CDR3 protein. Seen here are approximately 180,000 distinct CDR3 sequences, 16% observed once, and the top ten hold approximately 2.2%. V gave up 1 base and J gave up 7 bases, with 11 bases separating them. Germline V gene data show CDR1 as SGHRS and CDR2 as YFSETQ. This CDR3 has 13 amino acids. This clonotype was counted a few times. Its cognate antigen is unknown. Sequences were obtained from PBMCs or a T cell subset sorted from them (not recorded which). The chain employs TRBV5-1 and TRBJ1-2; D is ambiguous. The source of this sequence is an adult woman who had mild COVID-19 (a few samples of this study predate the infection). Cell type and time point are not known. For the CDR3, the DNA is TGCGCCAGCAGCTTGAGTTGGCTCTCTGGCTACACCTTC. Protein product: CASSLSWLSGYTF.